This T cell receptor beta chain was obtained from a study of graft-versus-host responses after intestinal transplantation. On the study more broadly: Uniformly, recipients were administered anti-thymocyte globulin induction with subsequent tacrolimus and steroids for two to three years.

The CDR3 has 13 residues. Germline V lookup: CDR1 MGHDK, CDR2 SYGVNS. The ends were cut back, 3 bases at V and 1 base at J, with 6 bases in the middle. Comment on this clone: The antigen remains undetermined.

The assay was immunoSEQ multiplex PCR, and TCRdb's table has in-frame clones only and misses some. Altogether tens of thousands of clones are present, roughly 89% being singletons, with the ten largest covering 0.3%. The TCR sequence derives from a human donor who received an intestinal transplant. The source material was unstimulated CD4+ T cells sorted from spleen or lymph node cells, sampled before intestinal transplant. The chain links TRBV25-1 to TRBJ1-2; D ambiguous. For the CDR3, the DNA is TGTGCCAGCAGTGATCGCAGTAACTATGGCTACACCTTC. Translation gives CASSDRSNYGYTF.